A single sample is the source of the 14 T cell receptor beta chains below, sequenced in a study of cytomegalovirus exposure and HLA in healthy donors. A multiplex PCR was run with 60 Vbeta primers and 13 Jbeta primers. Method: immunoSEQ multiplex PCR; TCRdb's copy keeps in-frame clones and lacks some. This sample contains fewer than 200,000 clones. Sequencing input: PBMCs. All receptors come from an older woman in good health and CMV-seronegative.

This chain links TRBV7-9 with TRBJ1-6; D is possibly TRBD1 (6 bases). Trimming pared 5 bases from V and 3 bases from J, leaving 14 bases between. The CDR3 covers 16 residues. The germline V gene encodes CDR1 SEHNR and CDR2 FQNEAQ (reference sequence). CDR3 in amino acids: CASSLPGVNYNSPLHF. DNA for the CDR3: TGTGCCAGCAGCCTACCAGGGGTCAACTATAATTCACCCCTCCACTTT.

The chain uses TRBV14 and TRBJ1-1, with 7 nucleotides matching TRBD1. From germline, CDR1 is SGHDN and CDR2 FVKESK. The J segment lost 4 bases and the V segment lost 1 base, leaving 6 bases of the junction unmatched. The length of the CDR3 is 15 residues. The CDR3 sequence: CASSQVDNRGTEAFF. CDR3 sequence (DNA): TGTGCCAGCAGCCAAGTAGATAACAGGGGCACTGAAGCTTTCTTT.

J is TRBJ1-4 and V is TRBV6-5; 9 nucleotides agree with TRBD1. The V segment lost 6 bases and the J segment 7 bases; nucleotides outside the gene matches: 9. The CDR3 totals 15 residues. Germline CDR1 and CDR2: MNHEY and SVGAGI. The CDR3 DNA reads TGTGCCAGCAGCGCCCCGGGACAGGGACGTGAAAAACTGTTTTTT. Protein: CASSAPGQGREKLFF.

The CDR3 sequence is CASSRAGGIEETQYF. The CDR3 nucleotides are TGTGCCAGCAGTCGAGCGGGAGGGATCGAAGAGACCCAGTACTTC. The rearrangement joins TRBV6-1 to TRBJ2-5, with 10 bases matching TRBD2. The CDR3 spans 15 residues. CDR1 and CDR2 from the germline V gene are MNHNS and SASEGT. V shed 5 bases and J 3 bases; nucleotides not matched to a gene: 6.

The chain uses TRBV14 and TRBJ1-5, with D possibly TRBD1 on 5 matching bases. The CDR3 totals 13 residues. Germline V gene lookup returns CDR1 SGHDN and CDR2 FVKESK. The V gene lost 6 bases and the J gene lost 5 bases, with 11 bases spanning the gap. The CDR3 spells CASSRTFHQPQHF. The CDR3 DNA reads TGTGCCAGCAGTCGGACATTCCATCAGCCCCAGCATTTT.

The CDR3 reads CASSENSGGAVETQYF. The CDR3 DNA reads TGTGCCAGCAGCGAGAATAGCGGGGGGGCCGTGGAGACCCAGTACTTC. This chain uses TRBV9 with TRBJ2-5, with TRBD2 identical over 11 bases. CDR1 is SGDLS, CDR2 YYNGEE, per germline. V lost 3 bases and J lost 5; bases outside the gene matches: 9. The CDR3 totals 16 residues.

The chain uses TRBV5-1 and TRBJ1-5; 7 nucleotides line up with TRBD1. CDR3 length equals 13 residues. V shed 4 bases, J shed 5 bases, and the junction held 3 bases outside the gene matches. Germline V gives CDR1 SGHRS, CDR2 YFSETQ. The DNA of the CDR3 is TGCGCCAGCAGCAGACAGGGAGATCAGCCCCAGCATTTT. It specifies CASSRQGDQPQHF.

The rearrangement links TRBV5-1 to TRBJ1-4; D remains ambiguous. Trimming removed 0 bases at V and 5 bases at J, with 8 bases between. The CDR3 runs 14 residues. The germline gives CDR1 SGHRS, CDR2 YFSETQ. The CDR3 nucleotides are TGCGCCAGCAGCTTGGCAGAGGAAAATGAAAAACTGTTTTTT. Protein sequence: CASSLAEENEKLFF.

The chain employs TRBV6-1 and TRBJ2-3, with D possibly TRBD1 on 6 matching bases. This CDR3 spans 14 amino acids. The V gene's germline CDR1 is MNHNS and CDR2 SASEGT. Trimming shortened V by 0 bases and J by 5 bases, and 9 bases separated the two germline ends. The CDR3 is CASSEARGLDTQYF. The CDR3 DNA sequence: TGTGCCAGCAGTGAAGCGAGGGGGTTAGATACGCAGTATTTT.

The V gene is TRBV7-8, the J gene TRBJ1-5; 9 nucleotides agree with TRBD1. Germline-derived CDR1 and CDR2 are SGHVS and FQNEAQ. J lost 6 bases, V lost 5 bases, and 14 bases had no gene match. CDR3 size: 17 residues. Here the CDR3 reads CASSLRDRVRGSQPQHF. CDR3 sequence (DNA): TGTGCCAGCAGCCTGCGGGACAGGGTGCGAGGGAGTCAGCCCCAGCATTTT.

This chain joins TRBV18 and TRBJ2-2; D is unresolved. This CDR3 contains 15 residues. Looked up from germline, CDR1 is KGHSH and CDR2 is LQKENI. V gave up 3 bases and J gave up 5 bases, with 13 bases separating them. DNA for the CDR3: TGTGCCAGCTCACCGTCCCCAAGCGCGACCGGGGAGCTGTTTTTT. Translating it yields CASSPSPSATGELFF. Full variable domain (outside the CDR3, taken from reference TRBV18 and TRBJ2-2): NAGVMQNPRHLVRRRGQEARLRCSPMKGHSHVYWYRQLPEEGLKFMVYLQKENIIDESGMPKERFSAEFPKEGPSILRIQQVVRGDSAAYFCASSPSPSATGELFFGEGSRLTVL.

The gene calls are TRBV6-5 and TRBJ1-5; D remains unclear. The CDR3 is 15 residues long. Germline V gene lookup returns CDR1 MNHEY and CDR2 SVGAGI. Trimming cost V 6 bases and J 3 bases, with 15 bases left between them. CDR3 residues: CASRKIAGTNQPQHF. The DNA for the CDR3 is TGTGCCAGCAGAAAGATCGCCGGTACCAATCAGCCCCAGCATTTT.

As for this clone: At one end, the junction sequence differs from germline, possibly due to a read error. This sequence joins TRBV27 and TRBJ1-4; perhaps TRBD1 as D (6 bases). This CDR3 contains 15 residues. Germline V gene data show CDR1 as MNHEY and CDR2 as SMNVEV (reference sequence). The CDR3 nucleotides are TGTGCCGGCAGTTTAAGGGGGGGCGATTTCGGAAAACTGTTTTTT. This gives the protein CAGSLRGGDFGKLFF. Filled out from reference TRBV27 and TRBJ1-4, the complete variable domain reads EAQVTQNPRYLITVTGKKLTVTCSQNMNHEYMSWYRQDPGLGLRQIYYSMNVEVTDKGDVPEGYKVSRKEKRNFPLILESPSPNQTSLYFCAGSLRGGDFGKLFFGSGTQLSVL.

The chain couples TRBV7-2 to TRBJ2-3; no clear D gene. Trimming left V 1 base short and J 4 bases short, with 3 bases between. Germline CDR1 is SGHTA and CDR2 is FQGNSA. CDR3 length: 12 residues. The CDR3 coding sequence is TGTGCCAGCAGCTTAGTAGCAGATACGCAGTATTTT. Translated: CASSLVADTQYF.